These 32 T cell receptor beta chains came from one sample sequenced in a study of T cell responses to AZD1222 COVID-19 vaccine. The data were produced by immunoSEQ multiplex PCR, yet TCRdb's version contains in-frame clones alone and is incomplete. The sample contains about 84,000 clones, 87% of which appear only once. This sample comprised peripheral blood, obtained 28 days after the second AZD1222 dose. The receptors come from an adult who received the AZD1222 COVID-19 vaccine.

J is TRBJ2-1 and V is TRBV6-6, with D possibly TRBD1 on 5 matching bases. V was cut by 5 bases and J by 8 bases, with 13 bases left in between. Germline V gene data show CDR1 as MNHNY and CDR2 as SVGAGI (reference sequence). The CDR3 consists of 13 residues. The CDR3 DNA sequence: TGTGCCAGCAGTCCCACAGGTGGAGATGAGCAGTTCTTC. This sequence encodes CASSPTGGDEQFF.

The CDR3 here is CASSLGWLRSLNEQFF. For the CDR3, the DNA is TGTGCCAGCAGCTTAGGTTGGCTCAGAAGCTTGAATGAGCAGTTCTTC. The chain carries TRBV7-9 and TRBJ2-1; D gene unclear. Germline V gene lookup returns CDR1 SEHNR and CDR2 FQNEAQ (reference sequence). The CDR3 is made up of 16 amino acids. V lost 1 base to trimming and J lost 7 bases, with 17 bases between them.

This chain joins TRBV7-2 and TRBJ2-4, with 7 bases that match TRBD1. CDR3 size: 15 residues. CDR1 is SGHTA and CDR2 is FQGNSA in the germline V gene. V shed 4 bases, J shed 5 bases, and the junction held 8 bases outside the gene matches. CDR3 in amino acids: CASSSQRGGENIQYF. The CDR3, as DNA: TGTGCCAGCAGCTCCCAGAGAGGGGGCGAAAACATTCAGTACTTC. Full variable domain (rest looked up from reference TRBV7-2 and TRBJ2-4): GAGVSQSPSNKVTEKGKDVELRCDPISGHTALYWYRQSLGQGLEFLIYFQGNSAPDKSGLPSDRFSAERTGGSVSTLTIQRTQQEDSAVYLCASSSQRGGENIQYFGAGTRLSVL.

The V and J genes are TRBV7-2 and TRBJ1-5; possibly TRBD1 for D (5 bases). Germline assignment: CDR1 SGHTA and CDR2 FQGNSA. Trimming stripped 0 bases from V and 5 bases from J, with 11 bases between. CDR3 length: 15 residues. The CDR3 sequence: CASSLALGGYQPQHF. Here the CDR3 DNA reads TGTGCCAGCAGCTTAGCGTTGGGGGGATATCAGCCCCAGCATTTT.

The chain has TRBV28 and TRBJ1-2; D is undetermined. V gave up 4 bases and J gave up 3 bases, with 21 bases separating them. Per germline, CDR1 MDHEN and CDR2 SYDVKM. CDR3 size: 17 residues. The CDR3 here is CASSSPARRFGDYGYTF. The CDR3 DNA sequence: TGTGCCAGCAGTTCCCCCGCCCGGCGGTTTGGGGACTATGGCTACACCTTC.

The chain carries TRBV11-2 and TRBJ2-3; possible D gene TRBD2, 6 bases. V lost 1 base and J lost 6, with 23 bases in between. Germline V gene sequence: CDR1 SGHAT, CDR2 FQNNGV. The CDR3 spans 18 residues. The CDR3 coding sequence is TGTGCCAGCAGCTTAGGTATTTCGGGAGAGGTTGCTCCGGATACGCAGTATTTT. This encodes CASSLGISGEVAPDTQYF.

CDR3 loop: CASSLSKGIGQPQHF. DNA of the CDR3: TGTGCCAGCAGTTTGTCAAAAGGGATCGGGCAGCCCCAGCATTTT. This chain uses TRBV27 with TRBJ1-5; no firm D call. The CDR3 sequence is 15 residues long. Trimming cost V 3 bases and J 7 bases, with 16 bases left between them. Germline CDR1 is MNHEY and CDR2 is SMNVEV (reference sequence).

V is TRBV4-3 and J is TRBJ1-6; D is ambiguous. Germline V gene data show CDR1 as LGHNA and CDR2 as YSLEER. The length of the CDR3 is 13 residues. V shed 0 bases and J shed 5 bases, with 2 bases lying between them. In DNA, the CDR3 is TGCGCCAGCAGCCAAGAGGATAATTCACCCCTCCACTTT. Its translation: CASSQEDNSPLHF.

The chain links TRBV19 to TRBJ1-2; 7 nucleotides align to TRBD1. Trimming at V came to 6 bases and at J to 3 bases, leaving 4 bases not matched to a gene. The CDR3 spans 13 residues. The germline CDR1 and CDR2 sequences are LNHDA and SQIVND (reference sequence). CDR3 nucleotides: TGTGCCAGTAGAAGGGACAGTGACTATGGCTACACCTTC. Protein: CASRRDSDYGYTF. The full variable domain, rest sourced from reference TRBV19 and TRBJ1-2, is DGGITQSPKYLFRKEGQNVTLSCEQNLNHDAMYWYRQDPGQGLRLIYYSQIVNDFQKGDIAEGYSVSREKKESFPLTVTSAQKNPTAFYLCASRRDSDYGYTFGSGTRLTVV.

This chain connects TRBV11-2 to TRBJ2-2, with D perhaps TRBD1 (5 bases). CDR3 length: 17 amino acids. From germline, CDR1 is SGHAT and CDR2 FQNNGV. V shed 2 bases and J shed 6 bases, with 19 bases lying between them. CDR3 sequence reads: CASSLRSGQGGAGELFF. As DNA, the CDR3 is TGTGCCAGCAGCTTACGATCCGGGCAGGGTGGTGCCGGGGAGCTGTTTTTT. Drawing the rest from reference TRBV11-2 and TRBJ2-2, the complete variable domain is EAGVAQSPRYKIIEKRQSVAFWCNPISGHATLYWYQQILGQGPKLLIQFQNNGVVDDSQLPKDRFSAERLKGVDSTLKIQPAKLEDSAVYLCASSLRSGQGGAGELFFGEGSRLTVL.

The CDR3 DNA reads TGTGCCAGCAGCCCGACCCGCGCAACTAATGAAAAACTGTTTTTT. Translation gives CASSPTRATNEKLFF. The V call is TRBV7-2, the J call TRBJ1-4; D remains unclear. V lost 5 bases, J lost 0 bases, and 10 bases lay in between. CDR3 length: 15 residues. Looked up from germline, CDR1 is SGHTA and CDR2 is FQGNSA.

The chain recombines TRBV7-2 with TRBJ1-6; tentative D call: TRBD1 (5 bases). Trimming removed 0 bases from V and 10 bases from J, with 19 bases in between. The CDR3 is 17 residues long. Germline V gives CDR1 SGHTA, CDR2 FQGNSA. CDR3 sequence: CASSLAWSREEGSPLHF. The CDR3 DNA follows: TGTGCCAGCAGCTTAGCTTGGAGCAGGGAGGAGGGATCACCCCTCCACTTT.

The rearrangement joins TRBV7-9 to TRBJ1-5; weak D call: TRBD1 (5 bases). CDR3 size: 19 residues. Germline CDR1 reads SEHNR; CDR2 reads FQNEAQ (reference sequence). V was clipped by 5 bases and J by 0 bases, with 23 bases between them. CDR3 DNA sequence: TGTGCCAGCAGCAACATGCGGGGGGACGGAATCTATAGCAATCAGCCCCAGCATTTT. Amino acids: CASSNMRGDGIYSNQPQHF.

The chain combines TRBV5-4 with TRBJ1-2; D not resolved. CDR3 size: 15 residues. Trimming shortened V by 2 bases and J by 2 bases, and 13 bases separated the two germline ends. The germline gives CDR1 SGHNT, CDR2 YYREEE (reference sequence). The chain's CDR3 is CASSFGVQENYGYTF. The DNA for the CDR3 is TGTGCCAGCAGCTTTGGGGTCCAGGAAAACTATGGCTACACCTTC.

J is TRBJ1-5 and V is TRBV7-2; D remains unclear. Germline CDR1 reads SGHTA; CDR2 reads FQGNSA. Trimming pared 5 bases from V and 4 bases from J, leaving 12 bases between. This CDR3 has 14 amino acids. The CDR3 protein is CASSKAEYNQPQHF. The CDR3, as DNA: TGTGCCAGCAGCAAGGCGGAGTATAATCAGCCCCAGCATTTT.

This rearrangement joins TRBV7-2 to TRBJ1-2, with TRBD1 as a possible D gene (5 bases). In germline, CDR1 is SGHTA, CDR2 FQGNSA. The germline V and J ends were trimmed by 1 base and 1 base, with 10 bases remaining between them. The CDR3 covers 15 residues. Here the CDR3 reads CASSLGGGVNYGYTF. Written as DNA, the CDR3 is TGTGCCAGCAGCTTAGGCGGGGGGGTTAACTATGGCTACACCTTC. Complete variable domain (other parts from reference TRBV7-2 and TRBJ1-2): GAGVSQSPSNKVTEKGKDVELRCDPISGHTALYWYRQSLGQGLEFLIYFQGNSAPDKSGLPSDRFSAERTGGSVSTLTIQRTQQEDSAVYLCASSLGGGVNYGYTFGSGTRLTVV.

This chain's CDR3 is CASSFAAGGQPQHF. CDR3 DNA sequence: TGTGCCAGCAGTTTCGCGGCAGGGGGTCAGCCCCAGCATTTT. The rearrangement links TRBV6-5 to TRBJ1-5, with 7 bases lining up with TRBD1. Germline CDR1 MNHEY, CDR2 SVGAGI. The CDR3 contains 14 residues. V was pared by 4 bases and J by 6 bases, with 6 bases of the junction left unmatched.

The chain links TRBV6-5 to TRBJ1-1; D not certain. V gave up 1 base and J gave up 7 bases, with 13 bases separating them. Germline V gene data show CDR1 as MNHEY and CDR2 as SVGAGI. The CDR3 length is 14 residues. In DNA form, the CDR3 reads TGTGCCAGCAGTTACTTTTCCACGTCCCTTGAAGCTTTCTTT. It yields the protein CASSYFSTSLEAFF.

This chain joins TRBV5-6 and TRBJ1-1; TRBD1 agrees at 7 bases. V shed 3 bases, J shed 6 bases, and the junction held 2 bases outside the gene matches. Per germline, CDR1 SGHDT and CDR2 YYEEEE. CDR3 length: 12 residues. Written as DNA, the CDR3 is TGTGCCAGCAGCTCAGGGGGGGCTGAAGCTTTCTTT. Translated, it gives CASSSGGAEAFF.

J is TRBJ2-5 and V is TRBV7-8; 13 bases are shared with TRBD2. This CDR3 comprises 15 residues. The germline gives CDR1 SGHVS, CDR2 FQNEAQ. V lost 5 bases, J lost 3 bases, and 3 bases stayed unmatched. This chain's CDR3 is CASSRGLAGEETQYF. The CDR3 DNA reads as TGTGCCAGCAGCCGAGGACTAGCGGGGGAAGAGACCCAGTACTTC.

The rearrangement links TRBV6-2 or TRBV6-3 to TRBJ1-6, with a tentative D call TRBD1 (5 bases). Deletions cut 7 bases from V and 9 bases from J, with 25 bases between. CDR3 length: 17 amino acids. Germline V gives CDR1 MNHEY, CDR2 SVGEGT. The CDR3 sequence: CASNPYLSGAESSPLHF. The DNA for the CDR3 is TGTGCCAGCAACCCCTACCTTAGCGGGGCAGAAAGTTCACCCCTCCACTTT.

The rearrangement joins TRBV4-2 to TRBJ2-1; a possible D gene is TRBD1 (5 bases). The ends were cut back, 1 base at V and 7 bases at J, with 11 bases in the middle. The CDR3 runs to 14 residues. Germline-derived CDR1 and CDR2 are LGHNA and YNFKEQ. CDR3 bases: TGTGCCAGCAGCCAAGGGGCAGGGTGGAATGAGCAGTTCTTC. Protein product: CASSQGAGWNEQFF.

The chain links TRBV3-1 (or the pseudogene TRBV3-2) to TRBJ1-5, with D unclear. The germline V gene has CDR1 LGHDT and CDR2 YNNKEL (reference sequence). The CDR3 runs to 12 residues. V was clipped by 1 base and J by 10 bases, with 8 bases between them. The chain's CDR3 is CASSQAGSPQHF. CDR3 nucleotides: TGTGCCAGCAGCCAAGCGGGGTCTCCCCAGCATTTT.

This clone has only one observation. The chain links TRBV7-3 to TRBJ2-5; weak D call: TRBD1 (6 bases). CDR3 length equals 13 residues. Looked up from germline, CDR1 is SGHTA and CDR2 is FQGTGA. The V end was cut by 4 bases, the J end by 2 bases, with 8 bases between. The CDR3 spells CASSSQGQETQYF. CDR3 DNA sequence: TGTGCCAGCAGCTCTCAGGGGCAAGAGACCCAGTACTTC.

This clone was seen only a few times. The chain is built from TRBV7-6 and TRBJ2-2, with no clear D. V gave up 5 bases and J gave up 5 bases, with 6 bases separating them. The germline gives CDR1 SGHVS, CDR2 FNYEAQ. CDR3 length equals 12 residues. The CDR3 DNA is TGTGCCAGCAGCCGAGGAACCGGGGAGCTGTTTTTT. Translation: CASSRGTGELFF.

The chain has TRBV7-9 and TRBJ1-2; 8 positions match TRBD1. The CDR3 spans 15 residues. Looked up from germline, CDR1 is SEHNR and CDR2 is FQNEAQ (reference sequence). Trimming cost V 8 bases and J 9 bases; bases outside gene matches: 17. DNA of the CDR3: TGTGCCAGCGCCAGTCCTCCGGGACAGGAGAATCGCTACACCTTC. Its translation: CASASPPGQENRYTF.

The CDR3 nucleotides are TGTGCCAGCAGCTTTGTCTACCAGGGAGGCACTGAAGCTTTCTTT. Protein: CASSFVYQGGTEAFF. This chain links TRBV5-6 with TRBJ1-1; D is possibly TRBD1 (5 bases). With 2 bases removed from V and 4 bases from J, the gap between germline ends came to 15 bases. This CDR3 has 15 residues. CDR1 and CDR2 (germline): SGHDT, YYEEEE.

This clone was picked up one time. V and J are TRBV5-4 and TRBJ1-1, with 7 bases that match TRBD1. The CDR3 totals 13 residues. CDR1 is SGHNT, CDR2 YYREEE, per germline (reference sequence). Trimming removed 9 bases from V and 3 bases from J; junction bases left unmatched: 8. The CDR3 DNA sequence: TGTGCCACTCACAGGGGTTGGGACACTGAAGCTTTCTTT. This codes for CATHRGWDTEAFF.

The chain joins TRBV2 to TRBJ2-5; D not resolved. In germline, CDR1 is SNHLY, CDR2 FYNNEI. V lost 2 bases and J lost 4, with 11 bases in between. The CDR3 length is 14 residues. The CDR3 nucleotides are TGTGCCAGCAGTGAAACTTTTAGCATAGAGACCCAGTACTTC. Protein product: CASSETFSIETQYF. Full variable domain (rest looked up from reference TRBV2 and TRBJ2-5): EPEVTQTPSHQVTQMGQEVILRCVPISNHLYFYWYRQILGQKVEFLVSFYNNEISEKSEIFDDQFSVERPDGSNFTLKIRSTKLEDSAMYFCASSETFSIETQYFGPGTRLLVL.

In this sample, this clone turned up once. The V gene is TRBV9, the J gene TRBJ2-7, with D hard to call. CDR3 length: 15 amino acids. Germline CDR1 SGDLS, CDR2 YYNGEE. V lost 4 bases to trimming and J lost 3 bases, with 17 bases between them. CDR3 protein: CASSLTVEGFYEQYF. The CDR3 DNA reads TGTGCCAGCAGCCTCACGGTCGAAGGATTCTACGAGCAGTACTTC. The full variable domain, rest sourced from reference TRBV9 and TRBJ2-7, is DSGVTQTPKHLITATGQRVTLRCSPRSGDLSVYWYQQSLDQGLQFLIQYYNGEERAKGNILERFSAQQFPDLHSELNLSSLELGDSALYFCASSLTVEGFYEQYFGPGTRLTVT.

The chain recombines TRBV7-2 with TRBJ2-5; 12 nucleotides align to TRBD2. This CDR3 is 17 amino acids long. Germline-derived CDR1 and CDR2 are SGHTA and FQGNSA. Trimming removed 1 base from V and 4 bases from J; junction bases left unmatched: 7. CDR3 residues: CASSLVASGGAGETQYF. The CDR3 region has the DNA TGTGCCAGCAGCTTAGTTGCTAGCGGGGGGGCCGGAGAGACCCAGTACTTC.

The gene calls are TRBV6-5 and TRBJ1-1; D might be TRBD1 (6 bases). The CDR3 totals 14 residues. CDR1 is MNHEY and CDR2 is SVGAGI in the germline V gene. Trimming removed 6 bases at V and 4 bases at J, with 15 bases between. CDR3 in DNA: TGTGCCAGCAGAAAACAGGGTCGGGTCACTGAAGCTTTCTTT. It yields the protein CASRKQGRVTEAFF.